The subject of this entry is one TCR beta chain. The antigen is unknown. The sample is drawn from a study of T cells after yellow fever vaccination. Study-wide findings and caveats: CD4 and CD8 compartments shared a small share of clonotypes. The booster saw the reappearance of most primary-vaccination clones (approximately 97% CD4, almost 90% CD8).

This CDR3 comprises 13 residues. The germline V gene encodes CDR1 SQVTM and CDR2 ANQGSEA. V lost 5 bases to trimming and J lost 0 bases, with 10 bases between them. The authors made TCR cDNA by 5'RACE template switching, adding a universal primer site and UMIs. A single record per CDR3 protein comes from TCRdb applying MiXCR to the 5' RACE reads. The table includes 350,000 to 550,000 distinct CDR3 sequences, about 19% detected once. V is TRBV29-1 and J is TRBJ1-1; D is undetermined. Sequences were derived from PBMCs, sampled before the yellow fever booster vaccination. The TCR comes from a man aged 18 to 30 who received the YFV17D yellow fever vaccine. The CDR3 protein is CSVRVGVNTEAFF. CDR3 coding DNA: TGCAGCGTTAGAGTTGGTGTGAACACTGAAGCTTTCTTT.